The T cell receptor (beta chain) described here comes from a study of blood T cell repertoires in COVID-19. On the study more broadly: T cells, B-cell-depleted T cells, or PBMCs provided the cDNA or gDNA that served as material.

Study processing details: Estimation of nucleated cell counts relied on the amplification of reference gene primers. The protocol was immunoSEQ multiplex PCR, while the TCRdb copy is restricted to in-frame clones and leaves out a portion. V and J calls and clone size are given by that table; D and trimming were obtained from the DNA. The sample contains approximately 87,000 clones, roughly 80% of which appear only once. Sample: peripheral blood. The source is a woman older than 75 with acute or convalescent COVID-19.

The CDR3 coding sequence is TGTGCCAGTAGTAGGGGGGTCCGAAGGACTGAAGCTTTCTTT. Protein product: CASSRGVRRTEAFF. V and J are TRBV19 and TRBJ1-1; TRBD1 might be the D (5 bases). The CDR3 extends over 14 amino acids. CDR1 is LNHDA and CDR2 is SQIVND in the germline V gene (reference sequence). V dropped 4 bases and J dropped 5 bases, with 14 bases sitting between them. The full variable domain, its missing parts supplied by reference TRBV19 and TRBJ1-1, is DGGITQSPKYLFRKEGQNVTLSCEQNLNHDAMYWYRQDPGQGLRLIYYSQIVNDFQKGDIAEGYSVSREKKESFPLTVTSAQKNPTAFYLCASSRGVRRTEAFFGQGTRLTVV.